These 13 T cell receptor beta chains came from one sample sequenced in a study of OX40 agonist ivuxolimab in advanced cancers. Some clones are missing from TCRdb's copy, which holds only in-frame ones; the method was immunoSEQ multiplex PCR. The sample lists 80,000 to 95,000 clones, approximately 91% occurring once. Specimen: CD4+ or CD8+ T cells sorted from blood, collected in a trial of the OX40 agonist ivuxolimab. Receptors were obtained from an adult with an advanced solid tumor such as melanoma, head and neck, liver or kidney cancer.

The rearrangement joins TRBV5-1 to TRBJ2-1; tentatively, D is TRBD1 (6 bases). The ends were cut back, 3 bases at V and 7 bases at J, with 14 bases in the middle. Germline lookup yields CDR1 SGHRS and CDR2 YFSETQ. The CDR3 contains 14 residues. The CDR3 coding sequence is TGCGCCAGCAGCTCGGACAGCCAAGGGAATGAGCAGTTCTTC. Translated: CASSSDSQGNEQFF.

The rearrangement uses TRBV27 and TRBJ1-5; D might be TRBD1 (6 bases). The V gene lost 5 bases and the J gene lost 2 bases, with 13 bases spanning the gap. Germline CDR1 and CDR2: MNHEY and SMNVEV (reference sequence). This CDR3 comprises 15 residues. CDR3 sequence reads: CASSQQGYGNQPQHF. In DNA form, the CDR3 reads TGTGCCAGCAGTCAACAGGGATATGGCAATCAGCCCCAGCATTTT.

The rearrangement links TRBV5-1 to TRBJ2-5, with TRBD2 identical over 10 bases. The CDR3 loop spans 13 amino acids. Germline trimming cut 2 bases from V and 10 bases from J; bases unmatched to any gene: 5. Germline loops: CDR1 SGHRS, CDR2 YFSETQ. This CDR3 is CASSLGTSDNQYF. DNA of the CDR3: TGCGCCAGCAGCTTAGGGACTAGCGATAACCAGTACTTC. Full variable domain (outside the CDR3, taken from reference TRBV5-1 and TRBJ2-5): KAGVTQTPRYLIKTRGQQVTLSCSPISGHRSVSWYQQTPGQGLQFLFEYFSETQRNKGNFPGRFSGRQFSNSRSEMNVSTLELGDSALYLCASSLGTSDNQYFGPGTRLLVL.

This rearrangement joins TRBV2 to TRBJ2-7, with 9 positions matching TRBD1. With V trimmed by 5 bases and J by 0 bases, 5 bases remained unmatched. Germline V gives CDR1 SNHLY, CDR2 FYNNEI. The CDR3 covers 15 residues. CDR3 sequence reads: CASSLQGAISYEQYF. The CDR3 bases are TGTGCCAGCAGTCTACAGGGGGCGATCTCCTACGAGCAGTACTTC.

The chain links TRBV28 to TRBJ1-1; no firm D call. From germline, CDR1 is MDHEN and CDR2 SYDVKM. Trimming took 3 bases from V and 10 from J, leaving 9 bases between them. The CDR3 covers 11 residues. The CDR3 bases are TGTGCCAGCAGTTTCAACCTAGTAGCTTTCTTT. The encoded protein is CASSFNLVAFF.

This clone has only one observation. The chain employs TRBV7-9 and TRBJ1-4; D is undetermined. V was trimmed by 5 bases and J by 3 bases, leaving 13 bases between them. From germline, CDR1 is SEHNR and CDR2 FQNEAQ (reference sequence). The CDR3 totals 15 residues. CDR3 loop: CASSPLGVPNEKLFF. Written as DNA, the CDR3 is TGTGCCAGCAGCCCCCTCGGGGTCCCTAATGAAAAACTGTTTTTT.

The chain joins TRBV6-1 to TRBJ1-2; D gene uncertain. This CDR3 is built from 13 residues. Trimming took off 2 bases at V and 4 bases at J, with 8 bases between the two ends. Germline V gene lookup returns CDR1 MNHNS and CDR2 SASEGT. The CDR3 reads CASSESGAYGYTF. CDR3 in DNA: TGTGCCAGCAGTGAATCTGGTGCCTATGGCTACACCTTC.

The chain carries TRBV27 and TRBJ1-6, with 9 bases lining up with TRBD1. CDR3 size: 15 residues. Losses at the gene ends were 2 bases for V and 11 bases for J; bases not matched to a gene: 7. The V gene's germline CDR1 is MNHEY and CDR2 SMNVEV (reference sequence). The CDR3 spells CASSLRGQGMPPLHF. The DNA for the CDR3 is TGTGCCAGCAGTTTACGGGGACAGGGCATGCCACCCCTCCACTTT.

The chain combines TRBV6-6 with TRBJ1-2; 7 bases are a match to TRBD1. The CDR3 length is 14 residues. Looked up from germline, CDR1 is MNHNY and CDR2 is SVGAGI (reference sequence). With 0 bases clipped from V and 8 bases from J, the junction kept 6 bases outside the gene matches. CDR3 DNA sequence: TGTGCCAGCAGTTACTCTATCCAGGGGGGCGGCTACACCTTC. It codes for CASSYSIQGGGYTF.

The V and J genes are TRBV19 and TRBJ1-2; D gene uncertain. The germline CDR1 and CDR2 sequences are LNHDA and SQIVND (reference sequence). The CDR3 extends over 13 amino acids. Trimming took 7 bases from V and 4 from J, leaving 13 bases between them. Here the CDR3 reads CASNPGPFYGYTF. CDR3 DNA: TGTGCCAGTAATCCGGGTCCCTTCTATGGCTACACCTTC.

The CDR3 nucleotides read TGTGCCAGCAGCACCCGGTTTGGGCGGGGCGAGCAGTACTTC. Translated, it gives CASSTRFGRGEQYF. V gene TRBV7-2 combines with J gene TRBJ2-7; tentative D call: TRBD2 (6 bases). Trimming pared 5 bases from V and 6 bases from J, leaving 17 bases between. The CDR3 spans 14 residues. Germline V gene lookup returns CDR1 SGHTA and CDR2 FQGNSA.

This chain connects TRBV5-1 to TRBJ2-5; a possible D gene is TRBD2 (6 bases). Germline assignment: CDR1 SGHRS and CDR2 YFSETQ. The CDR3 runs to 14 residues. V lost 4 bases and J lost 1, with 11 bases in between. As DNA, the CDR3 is TGCGCCAGCAGCGCCCTGACTAGCCAAGAGACCCAGTACTTC. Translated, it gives CASSALTSQETQYF.

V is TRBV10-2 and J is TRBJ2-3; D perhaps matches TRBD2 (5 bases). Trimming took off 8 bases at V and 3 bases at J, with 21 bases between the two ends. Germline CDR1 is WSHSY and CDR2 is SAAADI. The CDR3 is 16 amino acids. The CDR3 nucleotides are TGCGCCAGCCAAGCCTCACTAGTTCCGAGTACAGATACGCAGTATTTT. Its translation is CASQASLVPSTDTQYF.